A single sample gave rise to the 21 T cell receptor beta chains below, sequenced in a study of technical replicates of blood from a few donors. Libraries were prepared by immunoSEQ multiplex PCR; TCRdb keeps only in-frame clonotypes and omits some of them. Counted here are tens of thousands of clones, approximately 90% occurring once; the ten biggest clones make up under 0.3%. Sequenced material: T cells isolated from PBMCs. Receptors originate from a human donor in good health.

The chain has TRBV5-1 and TRBJ1-2; TRBD1 matches at 7 bases. The CDR3 totals 14 residues. The germline V gene has CDR1 SGHRS and CDR2 YFSETQ. J was trimmed by 2 bases and V by 4 bases; bases with no gene match: 5. CDR3 protein: CASSPPGQNYGYTF. The CDR3 DNA follows: TGCGCCAGCAGCCCCCCGGGACAGAACTATGGCTACACCTTC.

The chain has TRBV18 and TRBJ1-2, with a weak D call TRBD1 (6 bases). Deletions cut 3 bases from V and 1 base from J, with 12 bases between. Germline-derived CDR1 and CDR2 are KGHSH and LQKENI. The CDR3 length is 15 residues. The CDR3 bases are TGTGCCAGCTCACCGGGGGCAGCGTTTAACTATGGCTACACCTTC. Its protein is CASSPGAAFNYGYTF.

This chain connects TRBV5-1 to TRBJ2-7, with 7 bases matching TRBD1. The germline CDR1 and CDR2 sequences are SGHRS and YFSETQ. V was pared by 2 bases and J by 3 bases, with 8 bases of the junction left unmatched. The CDR3 contains 15 residues. The CDR3 nucleotides are TGCGCCAGCAGCTTCAACCGGGACAGCGGCTACGAGCAGTACTTC. This encodes CASSFNRDSGYEQYF.

This clone has a single count. The chain employs TRBV6-5 and TRBJ1-6, with a possible D match to TRBD1 (5 bases). From germline, CDR1 is MNHEY and CDR2 SVGAGI. The V end lost 6 bases, the J end lost 14 bases, and 17 bases lay between the germline ends. There are 13 residues in the CDR3. This CDR3 reads CASRPPGLLTLHF. Written as DNA, the CDR3 is TGTGCCAGCAGGCCCCCGGGACTCCTCACCCTCCACTTT.

The rearrangement uses TRBV6-5 and TRBJ2-7, with 12 bases matching TRBD1. CDR1 is MNHEY and CDR2 is SVGAGI in the germline V gene. The CDR3 is 15 amino acids. Trimming took 2 bases from V and 3 from J; bases not matched to a gene: 2. CDR3 loop: CASSYGTGGIYEQYF. Here the CDR3 DNA reads TGTGCCAGCAGTTACGGGACAGGGGGCATCTACGAGCAGTACTTC.

The chain links TRBV7-9 to TRBJ2-1; 11 positions agree with TRBD2. Germline loops: CDR1 SEHNR, CDR2 FQNEAQ (reference sequence). The CDR3 sequence is 16 residues long. V shed 5 bases, J shed 9 bases, and the junction held 12 bases outside the gene matches. The CDR3 reads CASSPSQHSGRAEQFF. The CDR3 region has the DNA TGTGCCAGCAGCCCGTCCCAACATAGCGGGAGGGCTGAGCAGTTCTTC.

This clone occurred once. This chain's CDR3 is CASSVEGAGDEQFF. In nucleotides, the CDR3 is TGTGCCAGCAGCGTAGAGGGGGCCGGGGATGAGCAGTTCTTC. The rearrangement uses TRBV9 and TRBJ2-1; 7 bases agree with TRBD1. With 0 bases clipped from V and 8 bases from J, the junction kept 5 bases outside the gene matches. The CDR3 spans 14 residues. In germline, CDR1 is SGDLS, CDR2 YYNGEE.

The CDR3 nucleotides are TGTGCCAGCAGTGAGGGGACAGGGGCCCCGAACACTGAAGCTTTCTTT. It is translated as CASSEGTGAPNTEAFF. The gene calls are TRBV6-1 and TRBJ1-1, with TRBD1 matching over 10 bases. Looked up from germline, CDR1 is MNHNS and CDR2 is SASEGT. This CDR3 is built from 16 residues. Trimming removed 3 bases from V and 1 base from J; junction bases left unmatched: 5.

In this sample, this clone turned up once. The chain joins TRBV7-8 to TRBJ2-5; TRBD2 is a possible D gene (5 bases). CDR3 length equals 15 residues. The V and J ends lost 3 bases and 5 bases respectively, with 16 bases between them. Per germline, CDR1 SGHVS and CDR2 FQNEAQ. The CDR3 spells CASSLSPDPGETQYF. For the CDR3, the DNA is TGTGCCAGCAGCTTGAGCCCAGATCCGGGGGAGACCCAGTACTTC.

The chain joins TRBV4-1 to TRBJ2-7, with TRBD1 matching over 7 bases. The CDR3 has 19 residues. CDR1 is MGHRA, CDR2 YSYEKL, per germline. Trimming cost V 0 bases and J 3 bases; bases outside gene matches: 17. CDR3 protein: CASSQDPRGFDDRDYEQYF. CDR3 coding DNA: TGCGCCAGCAGCCAAGACCCACGGGGCTTTGACGACAGGGACTACGAGCAGTACTTC.

The chain uses TRBV28 and TRBJ1-1, with 8 bases aligning to TRBD1. V lost 1 base and J lost 0; bases outside the gene matches: 10. The CDR3 loop spans 18 amino acids. Germline CDR1 and CDR2: MDHEN and SYDVKM. The CDR3 region has the DNA TGTGCCAGCAGTTTATCGAGGTGGACAGGGTTTTTGAACACTGAAGCTTTCTTT. Protein sequence: CASSLSRWTGFLNTEAFF. The full variable domain, rest sourced from reference TRBV28 and TRBJ1-1, is DVKVTQSSRYLVKRTGEKVFLECVQDMDHENMFWYRQDPGLGLRLIYFSYDVKMKEKGDIPEGYSVSREKKERFSLILESASTNQTSMYLCASSLSRWTGFLNTEAFFGQGTRLTVV.

Only one count was recorded for this clone. This chain joins TRBV11-2 and TRBJ2-3; 7 bases are shared with TRBD1. V dropped 8 bases and J dropped 3; count of bases not matched to a gene: 11. This CDR3 spans 15 amino acids. Per germline, CDR1 SGHAT and CDR2 FQNNGV. The CDR3 loop is CASYARDSMTDTQYF. The CDR3, as DNA: TGTGCCAGCTACGCCCGGGACAGTATGACAGATACGCAGTATTTT.

This rearrangement joins TRBV28 to TRBJ1-5; D remains ambiguous. The CDR3 spans 11 residues. Trimming removed 5 bases from V and 4 bases from J, with 3 bases in between. Germline V gene lookup returns CDR1 MDHEN and CDR2 SYDVKM. The CDR3 nucleotides are TGTGCCAGCAGTCCAAATCAGCCCCAGCATTTT. Encoded protein: CASSPNQPQHF.

The V call is TRBV29-1, the J call TRBJ1-6, with a tentative D call TRBD1 (5 bases). Trimming stripped 5 bases from V and 7 bases from J, with 15 bases between. The CDR3 has 14 residues. The germline V gene has CDR1 SQVTM and CDR2 ANQGSEA. CDR3 in amino acids: CSVSDTDGNSPLHF. The CDR3 DNA sequence: TGCAGCGTTTCGGACACCGATGGGAATTCACCCCTCCACTTT. Using reference TRBV29-1 and TRBJ1-6 for the parts outside the CDR3, the full variable domain is SAVISQKPSRDICQRGTSLTIQCQVDSQVTMMFWYRQQPGQSLTLIATANQGSEATYESGFVIDKFPISRPNLTFSTLTVSNMSPEDSSIYLCSVSDTDGNSPLHFGNGTRLTVT.

The chain carries TRBV6-5 and TRBJ1-2; D gene uncertain. CDR3 length equals 13 residues. The germline V gene has CDR1 MNHEY and CDR2 SVGAGI. With 3 bases removed from V and 3 bases from J, the gap between germline ends came to 8 bases. CDR3 coding DNA: TGTGCCAGCAGTTATGTCGGGGACTATGGCTACACCTTC. It encodes CASSYVGDYGYTF.

In DNA, the CDR3 is TGCAGCGCCACATCCCAACAACGCACAGATACGCAGTATTTT. This encodes CSATSQQRTDTQYF. The chain employs TRBV29-1 and TRBJ2-3; D ambiguous. The V gene's germline CDR1 is SQVTM and CDR2 ANQGSEA. The CDR3 is 14 residues long. V was shortened by 7 bases and J by 1 base, with 15 bases between the two germline ends.

V usage is TRBV29-1 and J usage is TRBJ2-1, with a possible D match to TRBD1 (6 bases). CDR1 is SQVTM and CDR2 is ANQGSEA in the germline V gene. This CDR3 region has 12 residues. V dropped 6 bases and J dropped 8 bases, with 14 bases sitting between them. Here the CDR3 reads CSVHRVRDEQFF. CDR3 sequence (DNA): TGCAGCGTCCACAGGGTTCGGGATGAGCAGTTCTTC.

This chain joins TRBV11-3 and TRBJ2-7; 8 bases fit TRBD1. Germline V gene lookup returns CDR1 SGHNT and CDR2 YENEEA. There are 15 residues in the CDR3. After removal of 5 bases from V and 5 bases from J, the junction contained 11 bases not matched to a gene. In DNA form, the CDR3 reads TGTGCCAGCAGCCTGCAAGGACAGGGTCCCAACGAGCAGTACTTC. Translating it yields CASSLQGQGPNEQYF. The variable domain in full, completed from reference TRBV11-3 and TRBJ2-7, reads EAGVVQSPRYKIIEKKQPVAFWCNPISGHNTLYWYLQNLGQGPELLIRYENEEAVDDSQLPKDRFSAERLKGVDSTLKIQPAELGDSAVYLCASSLQGQGPNEQYFGPGTRLTVT.

The chain uses TRBV4-1 and TRBJ2-7; possible D gene TRBD2, 6 bases. Trimming stripped 0 bases from V and 3 bases from J, with 12 bases between. CDR3 length: 15 residues. CDR1 MGHRA and CDR2 YSYEKL come from the germline V gene. CDR3 in amino acids: CASSQDARGNYEQYF. DNA for the CDR3: TGCGCCAGCAGCCAAGATGCGCGGGGCAACTACGAGCAGTACTTC.

The J gene is TRBJ2-2, the V gene TRBV10-1; TRBD2 agrees at 9 bases. This CDR3 spans 18 amino acids. V lost 2 bases, J lost 0 bases, and 7 bases stayed unmatched. In germline, CDR1 is WNHNN, CDR2 SYGVQD (reference sequence). This CDR3 reads CASSESLASGANTGELFF. DNA of the CDR3: TGCGCCAGCAGTGAGAGTCTGGCTAGCGGGGCGAACACCGGGGAGCTGTTTTTT.

V usage is TRBV30 and J usage is TRBJ1-1; D ambiguous. This CDR3 is built from 13 residues. Germline-derived CDR1 and CDR2 are GTSNPN and SVGIG (reference sequence). Trimming shortened V by 5 bases and J by 4 bases, and 14 bases separated the two germline ends. The CDR3 protein is CAWGQRMGTEAFF. The CDR3 region has the DNA TGTGCCTGGGGTCAGCGGATGGGCACTGAAGCTTTCTTT.